This T cell receptor (beta chain) was sequenced during a study of OX40 agonist ivuxolimab in advanced cancers. On the study more broadly: Earlier anti-PD-1, anti-PD-L1 or anti-CTLA-4 therapy was permitted; over 35% had received some.

Germline-derived CDR1 and CDR2 are SNHLY and FYNNEI. Trimming stripped 2 bases from V and 4 bases from J, with 8 bases between. There are 14 residues in the CDR3. Clones were sequenced by immunoSEQ multiplex PCR, and TCRdb holds only the in-frame ones, with some missing. The sample lists about 60,000 clones, 80% to 90% occurring once. The input for sequencing was CD4+ or CD8+ T cells sorted from blood, taken in a trial of the OX40 agonist ivuxolimab. The chain links TRBV2 to TRBJ2-2; no reliable D call. The TCR originated in an adult with an advanced solid tumor such as melanoma, head and neck, liver or kidney cancer. CDR3 sequence: CASSERPTTGELFF. CDR3 coding DNA: TGTGCCAGCAGTGAACGGCCCACCACCGGGGAGCTGTTTTTT.